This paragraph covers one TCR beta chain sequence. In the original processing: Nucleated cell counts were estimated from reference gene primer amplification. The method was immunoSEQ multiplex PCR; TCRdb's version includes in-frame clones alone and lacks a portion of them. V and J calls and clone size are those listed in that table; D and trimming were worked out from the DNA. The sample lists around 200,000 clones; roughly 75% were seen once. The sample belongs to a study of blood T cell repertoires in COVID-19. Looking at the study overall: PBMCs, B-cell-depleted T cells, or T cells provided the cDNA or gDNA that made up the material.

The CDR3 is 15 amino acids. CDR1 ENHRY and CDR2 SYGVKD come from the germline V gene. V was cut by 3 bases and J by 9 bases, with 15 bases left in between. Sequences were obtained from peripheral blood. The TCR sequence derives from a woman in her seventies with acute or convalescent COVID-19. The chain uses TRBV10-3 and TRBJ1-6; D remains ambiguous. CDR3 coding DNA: TGTGCCATCAGTGAAGTGGACTCTAAGAGTTCACCCCTCCACTTT. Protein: CAISEVDSKSSPLHF.